The clone carrying this T cell receptor beta chain is a singleton in its sample. What it recognizes is unknown. Measured with immunoSEQ multiplex PCR; TCRdb has only the in-frame clones, and not every one. The repertoire holds about 79,000 clones, with 91% as singletons. The record originates from a study of OX40 agonist ivuxolimab in advanced cancers. Per the germline V gene, CDR1 is LNHDA and CDR2 is SQIVND (reference sequence). After removal of 8 bases from V and 6 bases from J, the junction contained 9 bases not matched to a gene. CDR3 length: 14 amino acids. Study-level results: Within 6 weeks, CD4+ and CD8+ blood T cells expanded clonally at 0.1 to 3.0 mg/kg. The antigen specificity of the peripheral T cells (those that were expanded) was not determined.

Patients with a history of autoimmune disease or on systemic immunosuppression were excluded. The V gene is TRBV19, the J gene TRBJ1-5; 8 bases align to TRBD1. The sample was CD4+ or CD8+ T cells sorted from blood, taken in a trial of the OX40 agonist ivuxolimab. The sequence was collected from an adult with an advanced solid tumor such as melanoma, head and neck, liver or kidney cancer. CDR3 DNA: TGTGCCAGTTCGGACAGGGTAGGTCGTCAGCCCCAGCATTTT. Amino acids: CASSDRVGRQPQHF.